The clone carrying this T cell receptor (beta chain) was found many times. The cDNA came from 5'RACE, which used 10-nucleotide random UMIs. A single record per CDR3 protein comes from TCRdb applying MiXCR to the 5' RACE reads. The repertoire holds around 64,000 distinct CDR3 sequences, with roughly 13% as singletons. This sample was included in a study of neurological immune-mediated disorders. It was from 2 million PBMCs stored at -80 C that the unsorted libraries were obtained. Germline V gene sequence: CDR1 MNHEY, CDR2 SVGAGI. The V gene end was trimmed by 2 bases and the J gene end by 1 base; junction bases not matched to a gene: 3. This CDR3 contains 15 residues.

Sequencing used PBMCs. The receptor was isolated from a woman between 55 and 75 years old with HTLV-1-associated myelopathy (HAM/TSP). This chain joins TRBV6-5 and TRBJ2-7; 9 bases line up with TRBD1. In DNA, the CDR3 is TGTGCCAGCAGTTACGGGACAGGGAGTTCCTACGAGCAGTACTTC. Translation gives CASSYGTGSSYEQYF.